Listed below are T cell receptor beta chains from one sample, sequenced in a study of T-cell reconstitution after alpha-beta-depleted transplantation in children. TCRdb called the PCR reads again in MiXCR, with one record for every CDR3 protein. The data contain fewer than 1 million distinct CDR3 sequences, roughly 16% of them seen just once; the ten biggest clones take up 5%. The sample here was PBMCs, mostly from graft donor cells, taken 360 days after TCRalphabeta/CD19-depleted stem cell transplant. These receptors came from a male patient aged 10 to 17 who had a stem cell transplant for acute lymphoblastic leukemia, so the T cells may come from the graft donor. CDR3s include the opening cysteine and the closing phenylalanine or tryptophan. D genes are given only for firm matches. Only part of the rows carry a size: once, few, many, or a class if the clone is expanded.

>TRBJ2-1|TRBV7-3|few|TRBD2
TGTGCCAGCAGCCCACCCTCTAGCGGCCCATCCAATGAGCAGTTCTTC
CASSPPSSGPSNEQFF
>TRBJ2-1|TRBV5-1|many|TRBD2
TGCGCCTCCGAGGAGCAAGCGGGAGGGCCCGGTGAGCAGTTCTTC
CASEEQAGGPGEQFF
>TRBJ1-1|TRBV27|few|NA
TGTGCCAGCAGTTTTGTCCCGAACACTGAAGCTTTCTTT
CASSFVPNTEAFF
>TRBJ2-1|TRBV24-1|many|TRBD2
TGTGCCCTGTGGACTCCCTTAGCGGGGAACGACAATGAGCAGTTCTTC
CALWTPLAGNDNEQFF
>TRBJ1-1|TRBV5-5|NA|NA
TGTGCCAGCAGCTTGGATCAGAGTGAAGCTTTCTTT
CASSLDQSEAFF
>TRBJ2-7|TRBV5-1|few|NA
TGCGCCAGCAGCCGTGCAGGGGCTTCGGGAGTAGAGCAGTACTTC
CASSRAGASGVEQYF
>TRBJ2-3|TRBV7-3|NA|TRBD2
TGTGCCAGCAGCTTAAAAGGGTCAAGGACTAGGGGCACAGATACGCAGTATTTT
CASSLKGSRTRGTDTQYF
>TRBJ1-5|TRBV5-1|few|TRBD1
TGCGCCAGCAGCCTGGCGGGACAGATCAATCAGCCCCAGCATTTT
CASSLAGQINQPQHF
>TRBJ1-3|TRBV11-2|few|NA
TGTGCCAGCAGCAACCCCACGACGGGTTCTGGAAACACCATATATTTT
CASSNPTTGSGNTIYF
>TRBJ2-5|TRBV10-3|NA|TRBD2
TGTGCCATCAGTGAGTTCGGACTAGCGGGGTCAGAGACCCAGTACTTC
CAISEFGLAGSETQYF
>TRBJ2-7|TRBV7-9|NA|NA
TGTGCCAGCAGCTTAAACATCTACCGGGGTGAGCAGTACTTC
CASSLNIYRGEQYF
>TRBJ2-7|TRBV7-9|few|NA
TGTGCCAGCAGAGACTTCCCATCCTACGAGCAGTACTTC
CASRDFPSYEQYF
>TRBJ2-2|TRBV3-1|NA|NA
TGTGCCAGCACTCATTTAGAGTCCGGGGAGCTGTTTTTT
CASTHLESGELFF
>TRBJ2-1|TRBV3-1|NA|TRBD2
TGTGCCAGCAGTCTCGGGACTAGCGGGAGGCACAGGCAGTTCTTC
CASSLGTSGRHRQFF
>TRBJ2-7|TRBV3-1|NA|TRBD1
TGTGCCAGCAGCCTAGGACAGGGTATCCTCCACGAGCAGTACTTC
CASSLGQGILHEQYF
>TRBJ2-4|TRBV20-1|NA|TRBD1
TGCAGTGCTCGGGACAGACTAGCCAAAAACATTCAGTACTTC
CSARDRLAKNIQYF
>TRBJ2-5|TRBV11-2|NA|TRBD1
TGTGCCAGCAGCTTTATAGAACAGGGGATTCAAGAGACCCAGTACTTC
CASSFIEQGIQETQYF
>TRBJ2-2|TRBV4-1|few|TRBD2
TGCGCCAGCAGCCAGCCGACTAGCGGGAGAATAGCCGGGGAGCTGTTTTTT
CASSQPTSGRIAGELFF
>TRBJ1-6|TRBV19|once|TRBD1
TGTGCCAGTAGTGCCCCCGGACAGGGGACGCTCTCCCTCCACTTT
CASSAPGQGTLSLHF
>TRBJ1-1|TRBV18|many|NA
TGTGCCAGCTCCAAAGACGGGAACACTGAAGCTTTCTTT
CASSKDGNTEAFF
>TRBJ2-2|TRBV19|NA|TRBD1
TGTGCCAGTAGTACATGGGACAGGCCCAACACCGGGGAGCTGTTTTTT
CASSTWDRPNTGELFF
>TRBJ2-1|TRBV24-1|few|NA
TGTGCCACCAGTGCGTGGGGCACCCCCTGGAATGAGCAGTTCTTC
CATSAWGTPWNEQFF
>TRBJ2-7|TRBV9|NA|NA
TGTGCCAGCAGCGCGGGTTTCGAGGTCGAGCAGTACTTC
CASSAGFEVEQYF
>TRBJ2-5|TRBV12-3/TRBV12-4|few|TRBD2
TGTGCCAGCAGTTTTTTCGTGGGGGGGGAGACCCAGTACTTC
CASSFFVGGETQYF
>TRBJ2-3|TRBV18|NA|NA
TGTGCCAGCTCACTGACGCAGCAGTATGTAGATACGCAGTATTTT
CASSLTQQYVDTQYF
>TRBJ2-1|TRBV5-1|NA|TRBD2
TGCGCCAGCAGCTTGGCCGGTTTAACTAGCGGGAGAAGGGATGGTTCTTACAATGAGCAGTTCTTC
CASSLAGLTSGRRDGSYNEQFF
>TRBJ2-2|TRBV10-2|many|TRBD1
TGCGCCAGTAAACGAGGGGGCGAAAGAACCGGGGAGCTGTTTTTT
CASKRGGERTGELFF
>TRBJ2-3|TRBV20-1|few|TRBD2
TGCAGTGCTAGAGTAGGTAGCGGGAGGGCCCGAGGAGATACGCAGTATTTT
CSARVGSGRARGDTQYF
>TRBJ1-1|TRBV20-1|few|NA
TGCAGTGCCCGTGAGGGGACTGAAGCTTTCTTT
CSAREGTEAFF
>TRBJ2-2|TRBV24-1|few|TRBD1
TGTGCCACCAGTGATATGGGAACCGGGACAGATAACACCGGGGAGCTGTTTTTT
CATSDMGTGTDNTGELFF
>TRBJ2-7|TRBV9|NA|TRBD1
TGTGCCAGCAGCCCCTGGGGGGGACAGGGGCTCTACGAGCAGTACTTC
CASSPWGGQGLYEQYF
>TRBJ2-1|TRBV24-1|few|NA
TGTGCCACCAGTGATCCCCTTGTGGGGGGCAATGAGCAGTTCTTC
CATSDPLVGGNEQFF
>TRBJ1-4|TRBV20-1|few|NA
TGCAGTGCTAGAGAAGTCTGGGCTAATGAAAAACTGTTTTTT
CSAREVWANEKLFF
>TRBJ2-1|TRBV7-9|few|NA
TGTGCCAGCATTAGCGCCTCCTCCTACAATGAGCAGTTCTTC
CASISASSYNEQFF
>TRBJ2-2|TRBV4-2|few|NA
TGTGCCAGCAGCCAAGTGTCGGCTAGCGCGATGGGGAACACCGGGGAGCTGTTTTTT
CASSQVSASAMGNTGELFF
>TRBJ1-1|TRBV10-3|few|NA
TGTGCCATCAAGGGTACCGGGGGCTCTGAAGCTTTCTTT
CAIKGTGGSEAFF
>TRBJ2-7|TRBV5-1|many|TRBD2
TGCGCCAGCAGCTCGAAGCCTAGCGGGAGGTACTACGAGCAGTACTTC
CASSSKPSGRYYEQYF
>TRBJ1-2|TRBV6-2/TRBV6-3|few|TRBD1
TGTGCCAGCAGTTCTGGGACAGGGGCCTTGTACGGCTACACCTTC
CASSSGTGALYGYTF
>TRBJ1-2|TRBV2|once|NA
TGTGCCAGCAGGGATCCCGGGACTGAATATGGCTACACCTTC
CASRDPGTEYGYTF
>TRBJ2-7|TRBV5-1|few|TRBD1
TGCGCCAGCAGCAAGGGACAGGGGGATGGCTACGAGCAGTACTTC
CASSKGQGDGYEQYF
>TRBJ2-7|TRBV6-5|many|NA
TGTGCCAGCAGTTACTCGAGACGGCGGGGACAGTACTTC
CASSYSRRRGQYF
>TRBJ2-7|TRBV9|few|TRBD2
TGTGCCAGCAGCGCCGGGACTAGCGGCACCTCCTACGAGCAGTACTTC
CASSAGTSGTSYEQYF
>TRBJ2-7|TRBV11-2|NA|NA
TGTGCCAGCAGGGTGATCGGGAGCCGATTTTACGAGCAGTACTTC
CASRVIGSRFYEQYF
>TRBJ2-2|TRBV20-1|NA|NA
TGCAGTGCTAGAGGGGCAGGGACCGGGGAGCTGTTTTTT
CSARGAGTGELFF
>TRBJ2-7|TRBV5-1|few|TRBD1
TGCGCCAGCAGCTCGGACAGGGCCAAGTACGAGCAGTACTTC
CASSSDRAKYEQYF
>TRBJ2-1|TRBV10-3|few|NA
TGTGCCATCAGCGGCTTGTCGGCGGACTGGGGAGGCAATGAGCAGTTCTTC
CAISGLSADWGGNEQFF
>TRBJ1-1|TRBV12-3/TRBV12-4|few|NA
TGTGCCAGCATCTCGGGAGGGAACACTGAAGCTTTCTTT
CASISGGNTEAFF
>TRBJ2-7|TRBV6-5|NA|NA
TGTGCCAGCAGTTACTCCTCAGGGTCCTCCTACGAGCAGTACTTC
CASSYSSGSSYEQYF
>TRBJ1-2|TRBV12-3/TRBV12-4|NA|TRBD1
TGTGCCAGCAGTTTATTCAGGGGGTTGATTCGAGCTAACTATGGCTACACCTTC
CASSLFRGLIRANYGYTF
>TRBJ2-7|TRBV5-1|NA|NA
TGCGCCAGCAGCTTTCAGTTTCCCAGGAACACTTACTCCCAGTACTTC
CASSFQFPRNTYSQYF
>TRBJ2-5|TRBV12-3/TRBV12-4|many|TRBD1
TGTGCCAGCACTGATAACCCGGGACAGGGAGAGACCCAGTACTTC
CASTDNPGQGETQYF
>TRBJ2-7|TRBV4-2|few|TRBD2
TGTGCCAGCAGTCTCAAGGGTGGGACTACCAAAATGGAGCAGTACTTC
CASSLKGGTTKMEQYF